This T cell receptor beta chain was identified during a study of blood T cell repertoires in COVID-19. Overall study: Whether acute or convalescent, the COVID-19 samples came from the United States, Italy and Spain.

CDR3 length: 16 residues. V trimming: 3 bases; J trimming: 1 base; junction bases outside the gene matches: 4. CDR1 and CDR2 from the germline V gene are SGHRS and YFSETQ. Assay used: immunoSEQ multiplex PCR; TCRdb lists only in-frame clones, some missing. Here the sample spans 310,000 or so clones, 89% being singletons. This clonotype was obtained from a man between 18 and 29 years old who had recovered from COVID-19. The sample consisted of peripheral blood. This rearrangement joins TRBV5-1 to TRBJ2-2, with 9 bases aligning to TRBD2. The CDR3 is CASSYLAGQNTGELFF. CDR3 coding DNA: TGCGCCAGCAGCTATCTAGCGGGACAGAACACCGGGGAGCTGTTTTTT.